This T cell receptor (beta chain) was sequenced during a study of identical twins. The sample holds a few counts of this clonotype. As yet, its antigen is unknown. TCRdb used MiXCR to reprocess the 5' RACE reads, holding one entry per CDR3 protein. The profile shows approximately 530,000 distinct CDR3 sequences, 20% to 25% of them singletons. Study-wide points: A lower insertion count was a feature of abundant cord blood beta clonotypes, with no such feature in memory repertoires.

These records were also assigned to another study, of yellow fever vaccine responses in identical twins.

Material: CD4+ T cells sorted from blood. The receptor was derived from a woman in her late teens or twenties in good health.

CDR3 in amino acids: CASSLGPGVRSTDTQYF. In DNA form, the CDR3 reads TGCGCCAGCAGCTTGGGTCCGGGGGTCCGAAGCACAGATACGCAGTATTTT. The V call is TRBV5-1, the J call TRBJ2-3; the D gene is possibly TRBD2 (6 bases). Trimming removed 0 bases from V and 0 bases from J, with 14 bases in between. The CDR3 has 17 residues. Germline V gives CDR1 SGHRS, CDR2 YFSETQ.